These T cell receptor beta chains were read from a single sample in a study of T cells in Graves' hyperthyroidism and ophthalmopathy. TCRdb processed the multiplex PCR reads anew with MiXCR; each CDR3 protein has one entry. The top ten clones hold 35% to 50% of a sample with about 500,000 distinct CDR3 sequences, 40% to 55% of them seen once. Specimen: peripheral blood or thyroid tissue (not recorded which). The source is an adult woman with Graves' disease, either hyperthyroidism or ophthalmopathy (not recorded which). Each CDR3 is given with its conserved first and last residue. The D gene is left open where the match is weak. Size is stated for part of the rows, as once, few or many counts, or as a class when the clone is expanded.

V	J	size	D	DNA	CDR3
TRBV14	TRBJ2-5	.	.	TGTGCCAGCAGCCTCGTAGGGACGGCGGGGCAGACCCAGTACTTC	CASSLVGTAGQTQYF
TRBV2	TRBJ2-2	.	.	TGTGCCAGCAGCCCAGTGGACACCGGGGAGCTGTTTTTT	CASSPVDTGELFF
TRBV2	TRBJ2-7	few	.	TGTGCCAGCAGTGGGGGCCGTGGGGAATACGGGGTCGAGCAGTACTTC	CASSGGRGEYGVEQYF
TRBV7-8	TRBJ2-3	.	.	TGTGCCGGCAGCCTGCGGGGGAAGGGGGGGCCAGATACGCAGTATTTT	CAGSLRGKGGPDTQYF
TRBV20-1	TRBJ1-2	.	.	TGCAGTGCTAGAGCCCCAGTGACCTGGGCAGGGGGCTACACCTTC	CSARAPVTWAGGYTF
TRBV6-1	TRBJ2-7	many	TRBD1	TGTGCCAGCAGTCGAGGGGGGACAGGGCAATACGAGCAGTACTTC	CASSRGGTGQYEQYF
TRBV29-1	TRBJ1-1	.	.	TGTGCCAGCAGCTTCGAAAGTGAAGCTTTCTTT	CASSFESEAFF
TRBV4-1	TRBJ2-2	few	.	TGCGCCAGCAGCCAAAGATTGGATTTCAGGCGGACCGGGGAGCTGTTTTTT	CASSQRLDFRRTGELFF
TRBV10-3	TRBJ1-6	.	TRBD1	TGTGCCATCAGTGCAGGACAGGGGAATTCACCCCTCCACTTT	CAISAGQGNSPLHF
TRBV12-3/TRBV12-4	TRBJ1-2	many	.	TGTGCCAGCAGTATGAGGGACGGTGGCTACACCTTC	CASSMRDGGYTF
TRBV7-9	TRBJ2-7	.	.	TGTGCCAGCAGCTTAGATAGGAGGGACCCTGGGGAAAATAAAGAGCAGTACTTC	CASSLDRRDPGENKEQYF
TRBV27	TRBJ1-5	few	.	TGTGCCAGCAGTTTAAACCCACAGGGAGATCAGCCCCAGCATTTT	CASSLNPQGDQPQHF
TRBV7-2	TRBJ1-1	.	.	TGTGCCAGCAGCTTACTAGGAGGTGGACGTGAAGCTTTCTTT	CASSLLGGGREAFF
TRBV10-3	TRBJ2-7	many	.	TGTGCCATCAGTGAGACGAGAGGCGAGCAGTACTTC	CAISETRGEQYF
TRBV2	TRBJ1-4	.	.	TGTGCCAGGGCTAATGAAAAACTGTTTTTT	CARANEKLFF
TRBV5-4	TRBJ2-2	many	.	TGTGCCACTAACCGATTTGGCACCGGGGAGCTGTTTTTT	CATNRFGTGELFF
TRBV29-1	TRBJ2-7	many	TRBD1	TGCAGCGTTGTACCTGGGACAGGGGGCGAGCAGTACTTC	CSVVPGTGGEQYF
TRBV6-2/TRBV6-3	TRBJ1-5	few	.	TGTGCCAGCGGTAGGACAAACAATCAGCCCCAGCATTTT	CASGRTNNQPQHF
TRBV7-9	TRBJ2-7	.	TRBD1	TGTGCCAGCAGTTTATGGACAGGGGGCCGGGGATACGAGCAGTACTTC	CASSLWTGGRGYEQYF
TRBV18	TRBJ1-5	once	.	TGTGCCAGCTCACCAGTGGGGCAGGGCTATCAGCCCCAGCATTTT	CASSPVGQGYQPQHF
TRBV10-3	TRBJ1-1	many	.	TGTGCCATCAGTGAGTCGGCTGGGACCACTGAAGCTTTCTTT	CAISESAGTTEAFF
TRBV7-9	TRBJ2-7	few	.	TGTGCCAGCAGCTCCAAGACAGTTCGGGACGAGCAGTACTTC	CASSSKTVRDEQYF
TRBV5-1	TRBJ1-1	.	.	TGCGCCAGCAGGCGCGATGAGCCCCAAGCTTTCTTT	CASRRDEPQAFF
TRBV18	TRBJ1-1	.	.	TGTGCCAGCTCACCGCAGGGGATTAACACTGAAGCTTTCTTT	CASSPQGINTEAFF
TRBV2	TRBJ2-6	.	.	TGTGCCAGCAGCGGGCTGGCTGGGGCCAACGTCCTGACTTTC	CASSGLAGANVLTF
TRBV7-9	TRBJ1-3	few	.	TGTGCCAGCAGCTTAGCGCGGAGCAGGCCTGAAGATGGAAACACCATATATTTT	CASSLARSRPEDGNTIYF
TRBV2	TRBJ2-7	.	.	TGTGCCAGCAGTGTGGCTCCAGGGTCCTACGAGCAGTACTTC	CASSVAPGSYEQYF
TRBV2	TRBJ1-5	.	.	TGTGCTACGGGGTGGGGGTCTCAGCCCCAGCATTTT	CATGWGSQPQHF
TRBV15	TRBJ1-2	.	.	TGTGCCACCAGCAGTCTATTAACAGGGTACCGCTACACCTTC	CATSSLLTGYRYTF
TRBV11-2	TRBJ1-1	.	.	TGTGCCTGGAGGGGTCTTCTGAACACTGAAGCTTTCTTT	CAWRGLLNTEAFF
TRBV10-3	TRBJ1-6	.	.	TGTGCGCTGGGACGGGATAATTCACCCCTCCACTTT	CALGRDNSPLHF
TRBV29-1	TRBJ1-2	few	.	TGCAGCGTTGAAGATCTTTCAACTTCCCGGGACTATGGCTACACCTTC	CSVEDLSTSRDYGYTF
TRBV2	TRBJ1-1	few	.	TGTGCCAGCAGTGAAGTGGTGGGACAAACTGAAGCTTTCTTT	CASSEVVGQTEAFF
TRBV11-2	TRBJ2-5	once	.	TGTGCCAGCGGACCCCTGAACAGGGCCCAAGAGACCCAGTACTTC	CASGPLNRAQETQYF
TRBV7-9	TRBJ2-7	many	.	TGTGCCAGCAGCTTCCAGACGACCTACGAGCAGTACTTC	CASSFQTTYEQYF
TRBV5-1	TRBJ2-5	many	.	TGCGCCAGCAGCCCCCGGGACACAGGAGAGACCCAGTACTTC	CASSPRDTGETQYF
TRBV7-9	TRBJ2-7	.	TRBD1	TGTGCCAGCAGCCTGGCCCACGAGATCGGGACAGCCTCCTACTACGAGCAGTACTTC	CASSLAHEIGTASYYEQYF
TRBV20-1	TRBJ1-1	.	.	TGCAGTGCCCGAAAGGCAGGGGTCTACCTTTTTGGCGGTGAAGCTTTCTTT	CSARKAGVYLFGGEAFF
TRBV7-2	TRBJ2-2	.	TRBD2	TGTGCCAGCAGCCTACCTTTCGGGAGGGGCGAGGATGGCTACACCGGGGAGCTGTTTTTT	CASSLPFGRGEDGYTGELFF
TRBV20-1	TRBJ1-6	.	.	TGCAGTGCTAGAGAGTTAGGGGGTCCAGATTCACCCCTCCACTTT	CSARELGGPDSPLHF
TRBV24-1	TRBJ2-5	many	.	TGTGCCACCAGTGATTACGGTGAAGAGACCCAGTACTTC	CATSDYGEETQYF
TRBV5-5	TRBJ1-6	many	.	TGTGCCAGCAGCTTGGGGGGCTCGGATTCACCCCTCCACTTT	CASSLGGSDSPLHF
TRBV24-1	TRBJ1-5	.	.	TGTGCCACCAGTGCGAGGAGCAATCAGCCCCAGCATTTT	CATSARSNQPQHF
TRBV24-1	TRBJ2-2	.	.	TGTGCCACCAGTGCCGACGACCCTTTCCTGAACACCGGGGAGCTGTTTTTT	CATSADDPFLNTGELFF
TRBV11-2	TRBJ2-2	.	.	TGTGCCAGCAGGCGGGGCAGTACCACCGGGGAGCTGTTTTTT	CASRRGSTTGELFF
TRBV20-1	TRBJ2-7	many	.	TGCAGTGTGGATTTGGCAAAGGGGATGGCGAAGCAGTACTTC	CSVDLAKGMAKQYF
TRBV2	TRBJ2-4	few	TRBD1	TGTGCCAGCGGCGTGGGGACAGGGGACTCCATTCAGTACTTC	CASGVGTGDSIQYF
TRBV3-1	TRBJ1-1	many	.	TGTGCCAGCAGCCGCCCGGGCTTGAAAGCTTTCTTT	CASSRPGLKAFF
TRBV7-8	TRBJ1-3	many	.	TGTGCCAGCAGCCTAATGTTGACACGGAGGGTTGGAAACACCATATATTTT	CASSLMLTRRVGNTIYF
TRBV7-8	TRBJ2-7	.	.	TGTGCCAGCAGCCACGAGGAAGGGCAGTACTTC	CASSHEEGQYF
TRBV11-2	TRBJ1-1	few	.	TGTGCCAGCAGCAACGCCGCCGGGCTGGGGACTGAAGCTTTCTTT	CASSNAAGLGTEAFF
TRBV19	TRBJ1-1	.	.	TGTGCCAGTAGTTGGGCGACAGTTGAAGCTTTCTTT	CASSWATVEAFF
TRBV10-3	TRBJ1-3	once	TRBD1	TGTGCCACCGGGCGGGACAGTTTCTCTGGAAACACCATATATTTT	CATGRDSFSGNTIYF
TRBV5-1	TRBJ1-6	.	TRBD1	TGCGCCAGCAGTTCCGGACTCAGGGGGGGAGTCAATTCACCCCTCCACTTT	CASSSGLRGGVNSPLHF
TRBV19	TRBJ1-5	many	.	TGTGCCAGTAGCGATATACCCCTCGGTCAGCCCCAGCATTTT	CASSDIPLGQPQHF
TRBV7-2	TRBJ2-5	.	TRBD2	TGTGCCAGCAGAAAGGCAGGACTAGAACAAGAGACCCAGTACTTC	CASRKAGLEQETQYF
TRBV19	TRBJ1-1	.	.	TGTGCCAGTAGTATAGATGGTGGCACTGAAGCTTTCTTT	CASSIDGGTEAFF
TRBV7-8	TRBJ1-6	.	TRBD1	TGTGCCAGCAGCTTGACAGGGGGTCGACTGGGTTCACCCCTCCACTTT	CASSLTGGRLGSPLHF
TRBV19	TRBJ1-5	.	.	TGTGCCAGTACCGACGCGGGGGCCGGCAATCAGCCCCAGCATTTT	CASTDAGAGNQPQHF